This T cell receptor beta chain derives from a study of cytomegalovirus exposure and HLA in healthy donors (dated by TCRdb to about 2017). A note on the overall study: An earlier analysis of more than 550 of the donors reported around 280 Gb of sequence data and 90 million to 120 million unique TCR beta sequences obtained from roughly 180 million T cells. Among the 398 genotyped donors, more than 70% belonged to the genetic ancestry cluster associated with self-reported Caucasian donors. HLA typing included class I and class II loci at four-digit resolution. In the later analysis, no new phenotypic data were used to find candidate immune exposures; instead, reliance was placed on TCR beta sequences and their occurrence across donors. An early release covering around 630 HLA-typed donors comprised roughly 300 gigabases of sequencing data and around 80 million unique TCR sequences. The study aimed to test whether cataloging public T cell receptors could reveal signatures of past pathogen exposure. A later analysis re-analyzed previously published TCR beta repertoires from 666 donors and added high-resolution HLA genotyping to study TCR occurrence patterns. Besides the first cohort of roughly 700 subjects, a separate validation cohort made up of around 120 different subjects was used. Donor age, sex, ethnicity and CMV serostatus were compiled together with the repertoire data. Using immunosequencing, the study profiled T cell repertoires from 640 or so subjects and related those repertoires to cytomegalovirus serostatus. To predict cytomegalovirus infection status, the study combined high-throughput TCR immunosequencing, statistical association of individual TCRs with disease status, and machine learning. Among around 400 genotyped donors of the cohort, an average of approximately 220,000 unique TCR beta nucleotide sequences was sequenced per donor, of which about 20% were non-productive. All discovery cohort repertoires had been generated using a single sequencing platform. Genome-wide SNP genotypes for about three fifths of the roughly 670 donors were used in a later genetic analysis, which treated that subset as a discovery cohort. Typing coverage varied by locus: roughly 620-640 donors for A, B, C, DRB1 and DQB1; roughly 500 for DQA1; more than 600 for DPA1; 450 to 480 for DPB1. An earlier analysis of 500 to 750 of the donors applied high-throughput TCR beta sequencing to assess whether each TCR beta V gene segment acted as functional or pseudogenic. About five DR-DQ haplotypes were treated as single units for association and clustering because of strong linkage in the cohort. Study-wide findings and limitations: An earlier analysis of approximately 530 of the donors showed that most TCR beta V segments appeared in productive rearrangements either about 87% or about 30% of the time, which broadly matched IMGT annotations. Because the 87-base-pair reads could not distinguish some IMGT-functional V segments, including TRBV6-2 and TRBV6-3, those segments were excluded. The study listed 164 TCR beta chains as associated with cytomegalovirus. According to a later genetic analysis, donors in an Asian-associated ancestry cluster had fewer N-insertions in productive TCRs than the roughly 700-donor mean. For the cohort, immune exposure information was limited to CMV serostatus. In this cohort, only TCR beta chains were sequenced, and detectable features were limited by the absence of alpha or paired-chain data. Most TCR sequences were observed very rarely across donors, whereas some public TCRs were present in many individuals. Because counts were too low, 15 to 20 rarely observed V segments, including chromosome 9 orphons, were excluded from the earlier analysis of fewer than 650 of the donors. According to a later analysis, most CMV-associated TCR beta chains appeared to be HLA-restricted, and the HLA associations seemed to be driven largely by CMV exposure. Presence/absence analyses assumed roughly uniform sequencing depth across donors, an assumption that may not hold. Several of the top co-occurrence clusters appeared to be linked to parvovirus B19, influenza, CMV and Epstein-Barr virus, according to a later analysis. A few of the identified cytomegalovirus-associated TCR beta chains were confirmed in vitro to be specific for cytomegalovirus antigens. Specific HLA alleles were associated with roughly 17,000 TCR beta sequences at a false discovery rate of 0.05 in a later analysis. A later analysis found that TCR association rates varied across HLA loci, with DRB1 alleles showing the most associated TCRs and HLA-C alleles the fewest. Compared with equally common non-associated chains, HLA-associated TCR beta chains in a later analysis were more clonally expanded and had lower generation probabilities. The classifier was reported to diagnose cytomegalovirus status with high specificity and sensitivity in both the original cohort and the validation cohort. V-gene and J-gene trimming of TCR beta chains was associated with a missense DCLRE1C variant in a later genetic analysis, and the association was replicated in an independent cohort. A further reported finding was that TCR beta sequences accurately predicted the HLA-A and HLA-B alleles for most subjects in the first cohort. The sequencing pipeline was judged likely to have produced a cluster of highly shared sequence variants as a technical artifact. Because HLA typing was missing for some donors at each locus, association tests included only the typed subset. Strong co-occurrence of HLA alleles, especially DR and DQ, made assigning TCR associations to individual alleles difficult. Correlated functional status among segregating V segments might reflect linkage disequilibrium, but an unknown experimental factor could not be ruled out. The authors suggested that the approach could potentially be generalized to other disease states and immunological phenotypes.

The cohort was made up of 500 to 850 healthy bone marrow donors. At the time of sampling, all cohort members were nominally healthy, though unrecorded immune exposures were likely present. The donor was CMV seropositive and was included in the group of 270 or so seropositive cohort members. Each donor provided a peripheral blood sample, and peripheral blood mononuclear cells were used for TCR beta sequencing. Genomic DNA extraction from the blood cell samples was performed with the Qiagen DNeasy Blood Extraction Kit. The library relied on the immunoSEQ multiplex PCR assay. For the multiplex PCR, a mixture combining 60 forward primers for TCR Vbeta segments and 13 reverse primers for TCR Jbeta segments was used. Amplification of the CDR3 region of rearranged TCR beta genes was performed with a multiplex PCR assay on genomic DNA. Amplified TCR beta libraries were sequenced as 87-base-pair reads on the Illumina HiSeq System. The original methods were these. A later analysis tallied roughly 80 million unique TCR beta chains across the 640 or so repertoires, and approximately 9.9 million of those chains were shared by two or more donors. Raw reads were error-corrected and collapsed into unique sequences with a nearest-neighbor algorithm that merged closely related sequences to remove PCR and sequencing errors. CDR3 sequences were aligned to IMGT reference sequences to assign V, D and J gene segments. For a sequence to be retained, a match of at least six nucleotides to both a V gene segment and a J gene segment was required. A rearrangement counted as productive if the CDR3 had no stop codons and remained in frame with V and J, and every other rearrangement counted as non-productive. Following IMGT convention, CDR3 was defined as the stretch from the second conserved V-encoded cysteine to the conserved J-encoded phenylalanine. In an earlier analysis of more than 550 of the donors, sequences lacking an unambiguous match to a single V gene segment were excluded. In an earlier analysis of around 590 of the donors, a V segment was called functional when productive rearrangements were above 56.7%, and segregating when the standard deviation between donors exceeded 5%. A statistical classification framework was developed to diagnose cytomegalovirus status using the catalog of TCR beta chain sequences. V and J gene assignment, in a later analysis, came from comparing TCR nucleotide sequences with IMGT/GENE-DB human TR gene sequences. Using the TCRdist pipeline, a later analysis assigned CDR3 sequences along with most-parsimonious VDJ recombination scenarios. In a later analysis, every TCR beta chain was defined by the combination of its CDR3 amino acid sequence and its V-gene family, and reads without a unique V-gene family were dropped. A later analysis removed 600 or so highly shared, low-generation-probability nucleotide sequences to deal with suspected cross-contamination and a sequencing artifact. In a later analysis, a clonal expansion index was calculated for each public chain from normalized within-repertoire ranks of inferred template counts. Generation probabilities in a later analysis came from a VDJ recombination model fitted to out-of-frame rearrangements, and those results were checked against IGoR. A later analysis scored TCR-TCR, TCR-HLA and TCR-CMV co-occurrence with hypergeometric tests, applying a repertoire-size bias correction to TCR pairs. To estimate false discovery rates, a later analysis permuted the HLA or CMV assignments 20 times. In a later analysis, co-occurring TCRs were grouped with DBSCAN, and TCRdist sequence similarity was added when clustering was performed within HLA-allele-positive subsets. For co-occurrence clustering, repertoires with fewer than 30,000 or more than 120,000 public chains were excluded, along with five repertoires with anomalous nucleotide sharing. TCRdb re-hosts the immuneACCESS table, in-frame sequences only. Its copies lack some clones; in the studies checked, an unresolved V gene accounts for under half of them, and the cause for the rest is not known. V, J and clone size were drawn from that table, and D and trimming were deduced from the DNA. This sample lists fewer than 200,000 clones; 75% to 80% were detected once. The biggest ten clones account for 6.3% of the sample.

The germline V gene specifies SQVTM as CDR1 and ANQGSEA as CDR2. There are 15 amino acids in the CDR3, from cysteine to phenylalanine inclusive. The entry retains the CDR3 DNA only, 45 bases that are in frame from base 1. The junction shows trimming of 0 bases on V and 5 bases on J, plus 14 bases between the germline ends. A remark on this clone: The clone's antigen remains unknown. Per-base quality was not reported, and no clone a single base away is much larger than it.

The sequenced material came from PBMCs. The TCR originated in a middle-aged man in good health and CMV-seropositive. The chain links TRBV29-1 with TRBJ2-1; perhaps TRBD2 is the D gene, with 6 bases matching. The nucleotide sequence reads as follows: TGCAGCGTTGAAGATGCCCTAGCGAGAAACAATGAGCAGTTCTTC. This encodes CSVEDALARNNEQFF.